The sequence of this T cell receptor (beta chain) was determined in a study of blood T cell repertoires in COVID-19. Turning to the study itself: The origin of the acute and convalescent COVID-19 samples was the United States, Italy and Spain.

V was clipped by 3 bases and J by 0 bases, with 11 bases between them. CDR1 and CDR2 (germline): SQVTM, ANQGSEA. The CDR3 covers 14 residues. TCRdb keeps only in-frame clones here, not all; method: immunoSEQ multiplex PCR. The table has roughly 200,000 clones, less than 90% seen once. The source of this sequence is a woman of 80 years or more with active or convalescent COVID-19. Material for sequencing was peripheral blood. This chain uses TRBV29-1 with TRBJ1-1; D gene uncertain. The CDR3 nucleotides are TGCAGCGTTGACCTGGGAGCCATGAACACTGAAGCTTTCTTT. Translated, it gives CSVDLGAMNTEAFF.